The 25 T cell receptor beta chains below all came from one sample that was sequenced in a study of CD4 T cells in relation to SARS-CoV-2 and coronaviruses. Which antigens these TCRs recognize remains unknown. The unexposed donors gave CD4+ T cells in about 2010-2019, prior to COVID-19. The cells were cultured for approximately ten days before CD4+ T cells were isolated. Sequencing used immunoSEQ multiplex PCR; TCRdb keeps in-frame clones, though not all of them. The sample records just over 15,000 clones, 76% being singletons. Sequencing was carried out using CD4+ T cells from PBMCs, cultured in vitro. These receptors all stem from a human donor in good health.

The chain couples TRBV3-1 (or the pseudogene TRBV3-2) to TRBJ1-4; D gene ambiguous. Trimming shortened V by 4 bases and J by 8 bases, and 11 bases separated the two germline ends. The CDR3 runs 13 residues. Germline values: CDR1 LGHDT, CDR2 YNNKEL (reference sequence). The CDR3 nucleotides read TGTGCCAGCAGCCCCCCATCTGGGGAAAAACTGTTTTTT. As protein: CASSPPSGEKLFF.

This clone was seen a handful of times. The chain recombines TRBV2 with TRBJ2-2, with D perhaps TRBD1 (7 bases). The CDR3 is 15 amino acids. CDR1 is SNHLY, CDR2 FYNNEI, per germline. V shed 5 bases and J shed 4 bases, with 14 bases lying between them. In DNA form, the CDR3 reads TGTGCCAGCAGTCCAGGGGGGCTTGCCACCGGGGAGCTGTTTTTT. Encoded protein: CASSPGGLATGELFF.

This sequence joins TRBV7-3 and TRBJ2-5, with 16 bases fitting TRBD2. The CDR3 spans 17 residues. V was clipped by 3 bases and J by 4 bases; unmatched bases: 5. Germline assignment: CDR1 SGHTA and CDR2 FQGTGA. The CDR3 sequence is CASSFGTSGRVSETQYF. DNA of the CDR3: TGTGCCAGCAGCTTCGGGACTAGCGGGAGGGTTTCAGAGACCCAGTACTTC. The variable domain in full, completed from reference TRBV7-3 and TRBJ2-5, reads GAGVSQTPSNKVTEKGKYVELRCDPISGHTALYWYRQSLGQGPEFLIYFQGTGAADDSGLPNDRFFAVRPEGSVSTLKIQRTERGDSAVYLCASSFGTSGRVSETQYFGPGTRLLVL.

The genes are TRBV28 and TRBJ2-2; D not resolved. Germline V lookup: CDR1 MDHEN, CDR2 SYDVKM. The V end lost 9 bases, the J end lost 7 bases, and 18 bases lay between the germline ends. This CDR3 spans 14 amino acids. CDR3 region: CASDSSGSGGELFF. The CDR3 DNA follows: TGTGCCAGTGATTCCTCCGGGTCGGGCGGGGAGCTGTTTTTT.

This clone was seen a few times. V gene TRBV28 combines with J gene TRBJ2-1, with 15 bases aligning to TRBD2. Trimming removed 8 bases from V and 1 base from J; junction bases left unmatched: 9. This CDR3 is 18 amino acids long. Per germline, CDR1 MDHEN and CDR2 SYDVKM. CDR3 DNA sequence: TGTGCCAGCGCGGGACTAGCGGGAGGAGGCGGTTCCTACAATGAGCAGTTCTTC. This codes for CASAGLAGGGGSYNEQFF.

The chain uses TRBV20-1 and TRBJ1-2; 9 nucleotides agree with TRBD1. V shed 6 bases, J shed 8 bases, and the junction held 4 bases outside the gene matches. The CDR3 consists of 11 residues. Germline lookup yields CDR1 DFQATT and CDR2 SNEGSKA (reference sequence). CDR3 amino acids: CSAQDRGGYTF. The CDR3 DNA reads TGCAGTGCCCAAGACAGGGGGGGCTACACCTTC.

V usage is TRBV12-5 and J usage is TRBJ2-2; 15 bases are a match to TRBD2. This CDR3 spans 19 amino acids. CDR1 and CDR2 from the germline V gene are LGHNT and FRNRAP. V lost 1 base, J lost 5 bases, and 8 bases stayed unmatched. The DNA of the CDR3 is TGTGCTAGTGGTTTGGGGAGGGGACTAGCGGGAGGCGAAACCGGGGAGCTGTTTTTT. Translation: CASGLGRGLAGGETGELFF. Full variable domain (rest looked up from reference TRBV12-5 and TRBJ2-2): DARVTQTPRHKVTEMGQEVTMRCQPILGHNTVFWYRQTMMQGLELLAYFRNRAPLDDSGMPKDRFSAEMPDATLATLKIQPSEPRDSAVYFCASGLGRGLAGGETGELFFGEGSRLTVL.

In its sample, this clone was seen a few times. The gene calls are TRBV20-1 and TRBJ2-1; tentative D call: TRBD1 (6 bases). CDR1 is DFQATT, CDR2 SNEGSKA, per germline (reference sequence). The CDR3 spans 15 residues. The V end lost 3 bases, the J end lost 1 base, and 13 bases lay between the germline ends. The chain's CDR3 is CSASRGRLSYNEQFF. CDR3 coding DNA: TGCAGTGCTAGTAGGGGGAGATTGTCCTACAATGAGCAGTTCTTC.

This clone was seen a handful of times. The rearrangement links TRBV21-1 to TRBJ1-5. TRBV21-1 is deemed a pseudogene. This CDR3 spans 14 amino acids. CDR3 in amino acids: CASSKRQPNQPQHF. CDR3 coding DNA: TGTGCCAGCAGCAAACGTCAACCGAATCAGCCCCAGCATTTT.

This clone was recorded once. The chain uses TRBV24-1 and TRBJ2-2; 7 bases fit TRBD1. This CDR3 region has 16 residues. Germline V gene data show CDR1 as KGHDR and CDR2 as SFDVKD. V trimming: 7 bases; J trimming: 3 bases; junction bases outside the gene matches: 10. The CDR3 protein is CATRTPDREYTGELFF. The CDR3, as DNA: TGTGCCACCAGGACACCCGACAGGGAGTACACCGGGGAGCTGTTTTTT.

The rearrangement uses TRBV28 and TRBJ2-1, with D hard to call. V was cut by 5 bases and J by 4 bases, with 6 bases left in between. The CDR3 has 12 amino acids. CDR1 is MDHEN and CDR2 is SYDVKM in the germline V gene. CDR3 sequence: CASSPEYNEQFF. For the CDR3, the DNA is TGTGCCAGCAGTCCCGAGTACAATGAGCAGTTCTTC.

This clone was observed a handful of times. J is TRBJ2-7 and V is TRBV28; D might be TRBD1 (6 bases). Germline V gene data show CDR1 as MDHEN and CDR2 as SYDVKM. CDR3 length: 13 residues. V lost 7 bases and J lost 2, with 12 bases in between. The CDR3, as DNA: TGTGCCAGCATTGACACAGGGACCTACGAGCAGTACTTC. It encodes CASIDTGTYEQYF.

The V gene is TRBV5-4, the J gene TRBJ2-5; no reliable D call. The germline V and J ends were trimmed by 0 bases and 1 base, with 7 bases remaining between them. CDR1 SGHNT and CDR2 YYREEE come from the germline V gene (reference sequence). This CDR3 is built from 14 residues. This CDR3 is CASSLGSFQETQYF. CDR3 DNA sequence: TGTGCCAGCAGCTTGGGCAGTTTCCAAGAGACCCAGTACTTC.

The chain is built from TRBV3-1 (or the pseudogene TRBV3-2) and TRBJ2-3; D is perhaps TRBD1 (6 bases). This CDR3 has 15 amino acids. Trimming took 5 bases from V and 2 from J, leaving 14 bases between them. The germline V gene has CDR1 LGHDT and CDR2 YNNKEL (reference sequence). CDR3 in DNA: TGTGCCAGCAGCTACAGGGCGGGTGACACAGATACGCAGTATTTT. Encoded protein: CASSYRAGDTDTQYF.

A single count supports this clone. J is TRBJ2-5 and V is TRBV5-4, with D tentatively TRBD2 (5 bases). The germline CDR1 and CDR2 sequences are SGHNT and YYREEE (reference sequence). The V gene lost 4 bases and the J gene lost 2 bases, with 12 bases spanning the gap. CDR3 length equals 14 residues. The CDR3 sequence is CASSIKDSQETQYF. CDR3 bases: TGTGCCAGCAGCATAAAGGACTCTCAAGAGACCCAGTACTTC.

CDR3 DNA sequence: TGTGCCAGGGAAAGGGTCCTATCTAGCACAGATACGCAGTATTTT. As protein: CARERVLSSTDTQYF. The chain combines TRBV7-9 with TRBJ2-3; D remains ambiguous. Germline lookup yields CDR1 SEHNR and CDR2 FQNEAQ (reference sequence). The CDR3 has 15 amino acids. The V gene lost 9 bases and the J gene lost 0 bases, with 16 bases spanning the gap.

This clone was seen once. The V call is TRBV6-5, the J call TRBJ2-2, with D unclear. This CDR3 spans 13 amino acids. CDR1 is MNHEY, CDR2 SVGAGI, per germline. The ends were cut back, 2 bases at V and 1 base at J, with 2 bases in the middle. The CDR3 DNA reads as TGTGCCAGCAGTTACCAGAACACCGGGGAGCTGTTTTTT. Its translation is CASSYQNTGELFF.

J is TRBJ2-1 and V is TRBV11-2, with a weak D call TRBD1 (6 bases). The CDR3 is made up of 14 amino acids. V was trimmed by 3 bases and J by 6 bases, leaving 12 bases between them. Germline values: CDR1 SGHAT, CDR2 FQNNGV. In DNA form, the CDR3 reads TGTGCCAGCAGCTTTAACAGGGAAGTCAATGAGCAGTTCTTC. Encoded protein: CASSFNREVNEQFF.

The chain joins TRBV5-4 to TRBJ1-4; D not resolved. V was cut by 0 bases and J by 5 bases, with 14 bases left in between. Per germline, CDR1 SGHNT and CDR2 YYREEE (reference sequence). This CDR3 has 16 residues. Written as DNA, the CDR3 is TGTGCCAGCAGCTTGGCCCCGACTCGGACCAATGAAAAACTGTTTTTT. Protein: CASSLAPTRTNEKLFF. Full variable domain (remainder filled in from reference TRBV5-4 and TRBJ1-4): ETGVTQSPTHLIKTRGQQVTLRCSSQSGHNTVSWYQQALGQGPQFIFQYYREEENGRGNFPPRFSGLQFPNYSSELNVNALELDDSALYLCASSLAPTRTNEKLFFGSGTQLSVL.

CDR3 sequence reads: CASSELNTEAFF. The CDR3 coding sequence is TGTGCCAGCAGTGAATTGAACACTGAAGCTTTCTTT. The J gene is TRBJ1-1, the V gene TRBV25-1, with D unresolved. The CDR3 sequence is 12 residues long. Trimming took 1 base from V and 0 from J, leaving 0 bases between them. Germline loops: CDR1 MGHDK, CDR2 SYGVNS.

The chain uses TRBV12-5 and TRBJ2-7; unclear D gene. The V end was cut by 7 bases, the J end by 0 bases, with 10 bases between. CDR3 length: 13 residues. Germline lookup yields CDR1 LGHNT and CDR2 FRNRAP. In DNA form, the CDR3 reads TGTGCTAGTGCGGTCGGAGACTCCTACGAGCAGTACTTC. Translation: CASAVGDSYEQYF.

J is TRBJ1-4 and V is TRBV7-8; no clear D. This CDR3 region has 16 residues. CDR1 SGHVS and CDR2 FQNEAQ come from the germline V gene. V was trimmed by 5 bases and J by 4 bases, leaving 17 bases between them. DNA of the CDR3: TGTGCCAGCAGCCTCTCCCGTGAGGGTCTTAATGAAAAACTGTTTTTT. The encoded protein is CASSLSREGLNEKLFF.

The rearrangement joins TRBV4-1 to TRBJ1-3; D not resolved. The CDR3 loop spans 16 amino acids. The V gene lost 1 base and the J gene lost 1 base, with 11 bases spanning the gap. CDR1 is MGHRA, CDR2 YSYEKL, per germline. The chain's CDR3 is CASSQGYGRSGNTIYF. The DNA of the CDR3 is TGCGCCAGCAGCCAAGGCTACGGCCGGTCTGGAAACACCATATATTTT.

V is TRBV7-9 and J is TRBJ2-3, with a weak D call TRBD2 (6 bases). Trimming took off 5 bases at V and 6 bases at J, with 12 bases between the two ends. The CDR3 is 13 amino acids. Germline V gene sequence: CDR1 SEHNR, CDR2 FQNEAQ (reference sequence). The CDR3 nucleotides read TGTGCCAGCAGCCCACGCCGGGGGGATACGCAGTATTTT. It yields the protein CASSPRRGDTQYF.

The chain joins TRBV5-1 to TRBJ1-4; D is ambiguous. Deletions cut 4 bases from V and 2 bases from J, with 9 bases between. The CDR3 length is 14 residues. Germline CDR1 SGHRS, CDR2 YFSETQ. The CDR3 loop reads CASSPTVTNEKLFF. The CDR3 DNA sequence: TGCGCCAGCAGCCCTACAGTGACTAATGAAAAACTGTTTTTT. The full variable domain, with the rest looked up from reference TRBV5-1 and TRBJ1-4, is KAGVTQTPRYLIKTRGQQVTLSCSPISGHRSVSWYQQTPGQGLQFLFEYFSETQRNKGNFPGRFSGRQFSNSRSEMNVSTLELGDSALYLCASSPTVTNEKLFFGSGTQLSVL.